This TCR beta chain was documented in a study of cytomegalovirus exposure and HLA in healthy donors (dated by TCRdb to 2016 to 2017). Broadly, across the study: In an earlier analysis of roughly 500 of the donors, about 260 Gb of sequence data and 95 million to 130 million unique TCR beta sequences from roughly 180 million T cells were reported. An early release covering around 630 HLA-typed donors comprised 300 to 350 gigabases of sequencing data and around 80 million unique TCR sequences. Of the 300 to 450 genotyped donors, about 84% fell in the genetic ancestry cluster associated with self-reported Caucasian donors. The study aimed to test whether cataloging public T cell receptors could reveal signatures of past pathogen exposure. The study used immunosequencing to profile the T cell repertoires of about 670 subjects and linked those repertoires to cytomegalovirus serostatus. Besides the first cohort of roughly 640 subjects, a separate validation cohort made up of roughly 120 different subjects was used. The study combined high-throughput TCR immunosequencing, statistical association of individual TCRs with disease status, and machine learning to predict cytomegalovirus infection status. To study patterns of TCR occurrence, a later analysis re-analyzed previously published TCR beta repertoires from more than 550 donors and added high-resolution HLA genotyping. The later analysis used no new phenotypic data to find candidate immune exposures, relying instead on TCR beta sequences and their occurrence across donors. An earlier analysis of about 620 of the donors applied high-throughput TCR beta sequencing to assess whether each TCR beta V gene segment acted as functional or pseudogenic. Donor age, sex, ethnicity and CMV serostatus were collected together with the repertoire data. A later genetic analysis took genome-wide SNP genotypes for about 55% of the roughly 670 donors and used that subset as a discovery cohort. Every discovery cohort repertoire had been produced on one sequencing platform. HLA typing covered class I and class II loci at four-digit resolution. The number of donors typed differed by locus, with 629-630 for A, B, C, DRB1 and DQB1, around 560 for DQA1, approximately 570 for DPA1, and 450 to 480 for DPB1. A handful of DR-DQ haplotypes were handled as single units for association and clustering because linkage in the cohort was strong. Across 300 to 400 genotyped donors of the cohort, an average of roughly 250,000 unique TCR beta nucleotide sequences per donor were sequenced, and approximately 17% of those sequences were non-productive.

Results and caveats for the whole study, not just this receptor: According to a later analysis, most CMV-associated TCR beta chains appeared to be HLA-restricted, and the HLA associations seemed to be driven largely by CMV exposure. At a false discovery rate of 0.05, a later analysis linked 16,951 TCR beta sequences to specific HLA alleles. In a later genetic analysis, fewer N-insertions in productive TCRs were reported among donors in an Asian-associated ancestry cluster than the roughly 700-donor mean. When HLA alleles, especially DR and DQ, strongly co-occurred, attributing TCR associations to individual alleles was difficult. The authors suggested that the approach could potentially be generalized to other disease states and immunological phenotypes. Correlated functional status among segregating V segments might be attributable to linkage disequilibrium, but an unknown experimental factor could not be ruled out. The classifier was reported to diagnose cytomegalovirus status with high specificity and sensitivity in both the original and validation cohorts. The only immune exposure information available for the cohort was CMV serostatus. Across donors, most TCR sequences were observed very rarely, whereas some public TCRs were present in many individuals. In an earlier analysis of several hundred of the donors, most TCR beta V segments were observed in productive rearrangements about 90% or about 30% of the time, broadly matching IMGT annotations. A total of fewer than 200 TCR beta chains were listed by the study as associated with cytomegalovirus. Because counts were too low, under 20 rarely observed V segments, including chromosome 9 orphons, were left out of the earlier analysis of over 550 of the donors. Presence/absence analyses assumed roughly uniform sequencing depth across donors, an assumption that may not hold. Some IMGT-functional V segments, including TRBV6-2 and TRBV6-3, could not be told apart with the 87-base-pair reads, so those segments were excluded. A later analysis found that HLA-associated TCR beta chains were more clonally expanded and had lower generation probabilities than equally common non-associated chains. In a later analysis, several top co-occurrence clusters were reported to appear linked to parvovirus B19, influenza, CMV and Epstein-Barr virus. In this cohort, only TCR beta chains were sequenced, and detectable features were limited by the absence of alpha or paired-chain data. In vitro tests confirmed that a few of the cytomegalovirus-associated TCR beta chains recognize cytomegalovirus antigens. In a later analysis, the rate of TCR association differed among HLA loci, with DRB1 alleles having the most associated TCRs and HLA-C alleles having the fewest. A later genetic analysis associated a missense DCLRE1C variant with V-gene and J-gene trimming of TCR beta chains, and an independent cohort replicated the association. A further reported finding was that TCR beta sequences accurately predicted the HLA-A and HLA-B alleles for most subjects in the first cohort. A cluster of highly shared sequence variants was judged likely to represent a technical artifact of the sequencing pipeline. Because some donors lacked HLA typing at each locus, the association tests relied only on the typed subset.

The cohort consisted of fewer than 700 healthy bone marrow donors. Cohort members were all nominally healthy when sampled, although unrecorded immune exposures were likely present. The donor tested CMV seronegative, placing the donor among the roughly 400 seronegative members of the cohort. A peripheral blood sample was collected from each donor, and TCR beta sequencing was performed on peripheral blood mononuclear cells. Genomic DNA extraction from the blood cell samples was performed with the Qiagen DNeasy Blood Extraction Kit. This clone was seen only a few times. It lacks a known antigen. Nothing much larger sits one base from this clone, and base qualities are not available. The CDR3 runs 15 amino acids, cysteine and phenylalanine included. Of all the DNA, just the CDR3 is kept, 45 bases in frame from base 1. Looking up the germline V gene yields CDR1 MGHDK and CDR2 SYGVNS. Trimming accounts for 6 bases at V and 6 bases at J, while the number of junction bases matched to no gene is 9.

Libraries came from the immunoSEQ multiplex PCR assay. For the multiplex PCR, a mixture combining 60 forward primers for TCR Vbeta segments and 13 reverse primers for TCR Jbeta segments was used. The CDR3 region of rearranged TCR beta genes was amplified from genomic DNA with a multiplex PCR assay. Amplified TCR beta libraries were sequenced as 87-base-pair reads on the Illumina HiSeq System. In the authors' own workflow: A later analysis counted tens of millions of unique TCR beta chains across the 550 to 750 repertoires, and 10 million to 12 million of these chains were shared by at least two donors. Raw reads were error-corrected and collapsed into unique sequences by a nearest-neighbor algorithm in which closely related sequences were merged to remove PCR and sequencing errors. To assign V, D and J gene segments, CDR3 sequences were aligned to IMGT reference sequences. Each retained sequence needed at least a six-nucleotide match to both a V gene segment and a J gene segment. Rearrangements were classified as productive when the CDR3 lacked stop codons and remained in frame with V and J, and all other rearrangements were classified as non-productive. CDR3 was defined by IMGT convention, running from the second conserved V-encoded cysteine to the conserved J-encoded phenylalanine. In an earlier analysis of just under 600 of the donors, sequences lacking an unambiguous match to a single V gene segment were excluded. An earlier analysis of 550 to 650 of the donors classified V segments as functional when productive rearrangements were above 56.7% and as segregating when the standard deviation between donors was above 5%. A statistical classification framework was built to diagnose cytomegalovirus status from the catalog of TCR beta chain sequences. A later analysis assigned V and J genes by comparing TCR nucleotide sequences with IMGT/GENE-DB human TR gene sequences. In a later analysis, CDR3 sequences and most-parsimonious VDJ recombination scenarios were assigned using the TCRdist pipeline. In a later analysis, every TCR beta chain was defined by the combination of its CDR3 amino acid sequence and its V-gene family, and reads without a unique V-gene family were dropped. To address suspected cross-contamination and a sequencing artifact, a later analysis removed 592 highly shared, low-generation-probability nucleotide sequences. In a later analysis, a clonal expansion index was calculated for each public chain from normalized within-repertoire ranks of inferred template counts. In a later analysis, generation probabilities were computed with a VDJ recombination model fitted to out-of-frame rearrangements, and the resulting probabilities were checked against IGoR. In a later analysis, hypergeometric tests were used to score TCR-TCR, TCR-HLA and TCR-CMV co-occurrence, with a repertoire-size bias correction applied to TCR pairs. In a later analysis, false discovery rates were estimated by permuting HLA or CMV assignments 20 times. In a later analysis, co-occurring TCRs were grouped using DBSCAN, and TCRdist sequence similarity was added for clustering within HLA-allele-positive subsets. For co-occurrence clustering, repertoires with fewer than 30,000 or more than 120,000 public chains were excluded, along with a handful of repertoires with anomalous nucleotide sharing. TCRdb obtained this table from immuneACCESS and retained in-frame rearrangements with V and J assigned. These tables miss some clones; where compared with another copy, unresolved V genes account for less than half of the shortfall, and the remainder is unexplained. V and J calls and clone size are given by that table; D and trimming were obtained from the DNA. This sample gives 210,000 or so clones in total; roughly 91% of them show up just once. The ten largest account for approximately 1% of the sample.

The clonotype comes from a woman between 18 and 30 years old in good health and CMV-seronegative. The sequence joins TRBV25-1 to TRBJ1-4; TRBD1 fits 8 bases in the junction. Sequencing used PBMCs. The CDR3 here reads CASSEGQGYHEKLFF. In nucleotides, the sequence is TGTGCCAGCAGCGAAGGACAGGGCTACCATGAAAAACTGTTTTTT.